This TCR beta chain was obtained from a study of cytomegalovirus exposure and HLA in healthy donors. The germline gives CDR1 SGHRS, CDR2 YFSETQ. CDR3 size: 15 residues. Trimming cost V 2 bases and J 2 bases, with 14 bases left between them. PCR involved 60 Vbeta and 13 Jbeta primers. TCRdb keeps only in-frame clones here, not all; method: immunoSEQ multiplex PCR. The sample holds 230,000 or so clones, nearly 95% seen once. The sequenced sample was PBMCs. The V gene is TRBV5-1, the J gene TRBJ2-7; possible D gene TRBD1, 6 bases. This TCR was sampled from a girl aged 2-10 years in good health and CMV-seronegative. The CDR3 DNA sequence: TGCGCCAGCAGCTTATTACAGGGCGGACCCTACGAGCAGTACTTC. Translating gives CASSLLQGGPYEQYF.